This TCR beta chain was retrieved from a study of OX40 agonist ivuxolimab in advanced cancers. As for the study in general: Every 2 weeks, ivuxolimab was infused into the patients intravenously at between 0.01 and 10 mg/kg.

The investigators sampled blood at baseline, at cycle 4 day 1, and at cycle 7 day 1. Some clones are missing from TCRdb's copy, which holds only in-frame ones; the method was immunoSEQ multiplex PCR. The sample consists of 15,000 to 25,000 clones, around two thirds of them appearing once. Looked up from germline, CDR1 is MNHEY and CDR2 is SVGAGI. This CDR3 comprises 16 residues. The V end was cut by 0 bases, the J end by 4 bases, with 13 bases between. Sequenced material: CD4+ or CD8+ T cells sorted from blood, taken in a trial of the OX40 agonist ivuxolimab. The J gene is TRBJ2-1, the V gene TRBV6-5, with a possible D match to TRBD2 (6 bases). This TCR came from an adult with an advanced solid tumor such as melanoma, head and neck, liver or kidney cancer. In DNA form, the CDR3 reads TGTGCCAGCAGTTACTCTCGGGGTGCGGGGTACAATGAGCAGTTCTTC. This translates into CASSYSRGAGYNEQFF.